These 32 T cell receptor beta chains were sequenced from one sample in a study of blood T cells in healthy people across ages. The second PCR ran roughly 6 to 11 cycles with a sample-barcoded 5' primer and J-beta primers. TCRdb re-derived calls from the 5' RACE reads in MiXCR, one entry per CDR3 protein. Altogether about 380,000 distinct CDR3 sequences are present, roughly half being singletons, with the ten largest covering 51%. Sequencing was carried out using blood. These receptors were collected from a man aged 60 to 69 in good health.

CDR3 nucleotides: TGTGCCAGCAGCCACACTGAAGCTTTCTTT. Translation: CASSHTEAFF. This chain links TRBV5-4 with TRBJ1-1; unclear D gene. Between the trimmed V and J ends, which lost 4 bases and 3 bases, there was a span of 1 base. The CDR3 has 10 amino acids. Germline values: CDR1 SGHNT, CDR2 YYREEE (reference sequence).

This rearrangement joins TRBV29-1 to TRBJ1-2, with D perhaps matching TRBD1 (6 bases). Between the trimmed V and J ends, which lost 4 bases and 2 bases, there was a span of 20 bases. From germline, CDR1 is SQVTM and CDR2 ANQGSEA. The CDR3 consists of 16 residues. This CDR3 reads CSVVFRGGTTNYGYTF. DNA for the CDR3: TGCAGCGTTGTATTCCGGGGGGGGACAACGAACTATGGCTACACCTTC. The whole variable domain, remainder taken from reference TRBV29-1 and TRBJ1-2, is SAVISQKPSRDICQRGTSLTIQCQVDSQVTMMFWYRQQPGQSLTLIATANQGSEATYESGFVIDKFPISRPNLTFSTLTVSNMSPEDSSIYLCSVVFRGGTTNYGYTFGSGTRLTVV.

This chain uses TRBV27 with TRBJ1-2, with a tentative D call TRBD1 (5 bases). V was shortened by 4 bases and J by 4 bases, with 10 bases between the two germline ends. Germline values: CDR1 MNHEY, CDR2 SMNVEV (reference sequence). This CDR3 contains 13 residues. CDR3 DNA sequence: TGTGCCAGCAGTTCCCCCGACAGCTATGGCTACACCTTC. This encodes CASSSPDSYGYTF.

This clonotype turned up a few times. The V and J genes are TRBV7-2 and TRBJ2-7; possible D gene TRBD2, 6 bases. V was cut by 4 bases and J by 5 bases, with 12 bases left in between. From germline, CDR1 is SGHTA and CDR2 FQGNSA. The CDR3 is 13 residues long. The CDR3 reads CASSSETSNEQYF. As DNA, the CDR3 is TGTGCCAGCAGCTCCGAAACTAGCAACGAGCAGTACTTC. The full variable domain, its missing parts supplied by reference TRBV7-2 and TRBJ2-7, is GAGVSQSPSNKVTEKGKDVELRCDPISGHTALYWYRQSLGQGLEFLIYFQGNSAPDKSGLPSDRFSAERTGGSVSTLTIQRTQQEDSAVYLCASSSETSNEQYFGPGTRLTVT.

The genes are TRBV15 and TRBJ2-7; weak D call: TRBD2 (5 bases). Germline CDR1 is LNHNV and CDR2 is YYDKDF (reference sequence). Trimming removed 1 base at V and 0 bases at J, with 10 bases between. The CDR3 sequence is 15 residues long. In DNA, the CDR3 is TGTGCCACCAGCAGAGTAGGAGAGGGCTCCTACGAGCAGTACTTC. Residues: CATSRVGEGSYEQYF.

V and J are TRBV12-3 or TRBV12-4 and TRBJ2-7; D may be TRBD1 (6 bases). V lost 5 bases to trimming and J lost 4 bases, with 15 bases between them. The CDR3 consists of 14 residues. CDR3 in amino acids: CASSPPGHTYEQYF. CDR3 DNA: TGTGCCAGCAGTCCCCCGGGACACACATACGAGCAGTACTTC.

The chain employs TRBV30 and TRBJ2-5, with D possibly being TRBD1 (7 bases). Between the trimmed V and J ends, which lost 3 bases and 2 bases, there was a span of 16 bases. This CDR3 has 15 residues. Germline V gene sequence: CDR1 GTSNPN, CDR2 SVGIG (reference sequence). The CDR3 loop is CAWRLQGRWQETQYF. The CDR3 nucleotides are TGTGCCTGGAGATTACAGGGGAGGTGGCAAGAGACCCAGTACTTC. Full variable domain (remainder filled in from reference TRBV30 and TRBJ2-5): SQTIHQWPATLVQPVGSPLSLECTVEGTSNPNLYWYRQAAGRGLQLLFYSVGIGQISSEVPQNLSASRPQDRQFILSSKKLLLSDSGFYLCAWRLQGRWQETQYFGPGTRLLVL.

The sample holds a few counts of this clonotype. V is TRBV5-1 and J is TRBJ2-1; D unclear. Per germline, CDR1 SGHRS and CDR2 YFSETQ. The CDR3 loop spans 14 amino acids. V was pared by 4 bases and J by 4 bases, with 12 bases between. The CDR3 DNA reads TGCGCCAGCAGCCCTGGTGGGTTGTACAATGAGCAGTTCTTC. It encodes CASSPGGLYNEQFF.

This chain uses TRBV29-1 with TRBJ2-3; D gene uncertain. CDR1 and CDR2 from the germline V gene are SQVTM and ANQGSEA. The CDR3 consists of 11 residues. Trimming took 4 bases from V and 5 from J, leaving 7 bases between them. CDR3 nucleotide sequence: TGCAGCGTTGTGACACAAGATACGCAGTATTTT. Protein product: CSVVTQDTQYF.

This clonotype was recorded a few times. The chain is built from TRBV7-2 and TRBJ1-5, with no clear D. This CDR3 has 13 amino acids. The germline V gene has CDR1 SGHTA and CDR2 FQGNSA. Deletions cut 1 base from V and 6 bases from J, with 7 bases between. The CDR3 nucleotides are TGTGCCAGCAGCTTAGAAGGGTTTCAGCCCCAGCATTTT. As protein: CASSLEGFQPQHF. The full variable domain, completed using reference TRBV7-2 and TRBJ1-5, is GAGVSQSPSNKVTEKGKDVELRCDPISGHTALYWYRQSLGQGLEFLIYFQGNSAPDKSGLPSDRFSAERTGGSVSTLTIQRTQQEDSAVYLCASSLEGFQPQHFGDGTRLSIL.

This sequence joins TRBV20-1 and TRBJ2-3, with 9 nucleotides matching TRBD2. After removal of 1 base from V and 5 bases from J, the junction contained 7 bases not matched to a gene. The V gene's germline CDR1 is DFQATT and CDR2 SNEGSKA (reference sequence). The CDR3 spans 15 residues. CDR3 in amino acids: CSARGAGGPGDTQYF. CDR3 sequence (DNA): TGCAGTGCTAGAGGTGCGGGGGGGCCTGGAGATACGCAGTATTTT.

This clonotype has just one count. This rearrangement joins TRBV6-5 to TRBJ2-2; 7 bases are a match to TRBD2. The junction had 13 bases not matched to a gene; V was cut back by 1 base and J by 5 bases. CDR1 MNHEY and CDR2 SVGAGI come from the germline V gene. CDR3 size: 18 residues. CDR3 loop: CASSYWTSIAGGTGELFF. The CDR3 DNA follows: TGTGCCAGCAGTTACTGGACTTCGATAGCGGGTGGAACCGGGGAGCTGTTTTTT.

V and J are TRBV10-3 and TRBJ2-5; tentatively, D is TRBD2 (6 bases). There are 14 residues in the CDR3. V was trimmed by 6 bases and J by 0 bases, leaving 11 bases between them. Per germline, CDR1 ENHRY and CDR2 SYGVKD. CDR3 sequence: CAIRGPGDQETQYF. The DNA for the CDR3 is TGTGCCATCAGGGGCCCGGGGGACCAAGAGACCCAGTACTTC.

CDR3 protein: CSVQQRYEQYF. Here the CDR3 DNA reads TGCAGCGTTCAACAGAGATACGAGCAGTACTTC. The chain carries TRBV29-1 and TRBJ2-5; D remains ambiguous. The closer fit of TRBJ2-7 to the DNA end suggests the J call may be wrong. There are 11 residues in the CDR3. From germline, CDR1 is SQVTM and CDR2 ANQGSEA.

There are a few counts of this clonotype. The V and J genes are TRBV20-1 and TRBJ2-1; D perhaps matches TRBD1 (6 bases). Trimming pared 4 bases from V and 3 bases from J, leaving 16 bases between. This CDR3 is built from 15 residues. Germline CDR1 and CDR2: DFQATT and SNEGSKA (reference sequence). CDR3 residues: CSAIIWDNNYNEQFF. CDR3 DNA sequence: TGCAGTGCTATCATCTGGGACAACAACTACAATGAGCAGTTCTTC.

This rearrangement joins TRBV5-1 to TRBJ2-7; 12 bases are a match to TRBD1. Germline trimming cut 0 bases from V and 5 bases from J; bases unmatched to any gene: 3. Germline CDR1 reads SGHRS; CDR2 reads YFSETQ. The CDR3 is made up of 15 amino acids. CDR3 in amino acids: CASSLAGTGGDEQYF. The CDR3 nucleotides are TGCGCCAGCAGCTTGGCCGGGACAGGGGGCGACGAGCAGTACTTC.

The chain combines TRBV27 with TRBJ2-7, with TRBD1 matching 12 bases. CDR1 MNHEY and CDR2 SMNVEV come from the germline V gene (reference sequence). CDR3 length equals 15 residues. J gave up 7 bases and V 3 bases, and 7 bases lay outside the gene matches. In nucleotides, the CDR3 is TGTGCCAGCAGTTTCGGCCGGGACAGGGGGCTGGAGCAGTACTTC. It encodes CASSFGRDRGLEQYF.

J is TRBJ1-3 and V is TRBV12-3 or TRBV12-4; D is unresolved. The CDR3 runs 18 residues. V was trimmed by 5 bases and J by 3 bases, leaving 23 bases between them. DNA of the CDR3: TGTGCCAGCAGTCTGGGATACCCCAGAAGCCCGGGTGGAAACACCATATATTTT. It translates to CASSLGYPRSPGGNTIYF.

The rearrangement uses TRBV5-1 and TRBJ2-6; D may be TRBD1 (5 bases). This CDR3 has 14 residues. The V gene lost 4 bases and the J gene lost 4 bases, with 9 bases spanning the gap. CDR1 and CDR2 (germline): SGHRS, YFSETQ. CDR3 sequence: CASSVTAGANVLTF. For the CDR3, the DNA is TGCGCCAGCAGCGTGACAGCAGGGGCCAACGTCCTGACTTTC. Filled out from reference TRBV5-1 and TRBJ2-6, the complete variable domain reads KAGVTQTPRYLIKTRGQQVTLSCSPISGHRSVSWYQQTPGQGLQFLFEYFSETQRNKGNFPGRFSGRQFSNSRSEMNVSTLELGDSALYLCASSVTAGANVLTFGAGSRLTVL.

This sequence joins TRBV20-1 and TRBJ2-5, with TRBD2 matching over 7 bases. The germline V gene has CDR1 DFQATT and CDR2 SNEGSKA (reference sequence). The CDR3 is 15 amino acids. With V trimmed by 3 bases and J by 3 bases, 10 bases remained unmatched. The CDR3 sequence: CSASGRRSHEETQYF. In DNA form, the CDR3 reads TGCAGTGCTAGCGGGAGGAGGTCCCACGAAGAGACCCAGTACTTC.

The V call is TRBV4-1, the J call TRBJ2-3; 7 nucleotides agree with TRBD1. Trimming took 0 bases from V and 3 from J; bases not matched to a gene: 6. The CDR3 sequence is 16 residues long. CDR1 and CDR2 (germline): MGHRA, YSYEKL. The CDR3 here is CASSQDGSGGTDTQYF. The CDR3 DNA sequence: TGCGCCAGCAGCCAAGATGGTTCAGGGGGTACAGATACGCAGTATTTT.

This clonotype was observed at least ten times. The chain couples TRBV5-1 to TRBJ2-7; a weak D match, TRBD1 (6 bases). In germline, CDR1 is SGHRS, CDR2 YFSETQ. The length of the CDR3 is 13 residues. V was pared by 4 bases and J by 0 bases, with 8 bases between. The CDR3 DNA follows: TGCGCCAGCAGCAGGGGGACCTCCTACGAGCAGTACTTC. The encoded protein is CASSRGTSYEQYF.

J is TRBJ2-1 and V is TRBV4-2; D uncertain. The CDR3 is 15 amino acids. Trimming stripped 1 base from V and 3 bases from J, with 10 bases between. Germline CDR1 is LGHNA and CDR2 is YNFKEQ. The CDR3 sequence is CASSQVSDNYNEQFF. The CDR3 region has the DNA TGTGCCAGCAGCCAAGTATCCGATAACTACAATGAGCAGTTCTTC.

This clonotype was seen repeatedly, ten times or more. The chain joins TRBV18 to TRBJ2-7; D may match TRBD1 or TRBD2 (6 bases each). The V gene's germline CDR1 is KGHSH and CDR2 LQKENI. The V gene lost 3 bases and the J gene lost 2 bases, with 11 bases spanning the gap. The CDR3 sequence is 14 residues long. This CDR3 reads CASSPGGGPYEQYF. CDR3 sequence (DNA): TGTGCCAGCTCACCCGGAGGGGGACCCTACGAGCAGTACTTC.

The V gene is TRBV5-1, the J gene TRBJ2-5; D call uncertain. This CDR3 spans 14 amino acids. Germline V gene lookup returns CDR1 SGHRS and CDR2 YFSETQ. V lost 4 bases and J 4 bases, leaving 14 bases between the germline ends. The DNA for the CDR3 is TGCGCCAGCAGCCCACCCGGCCCGGCAGAGACCCAGTACTTC. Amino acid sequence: CASSPPGPAETQYF.

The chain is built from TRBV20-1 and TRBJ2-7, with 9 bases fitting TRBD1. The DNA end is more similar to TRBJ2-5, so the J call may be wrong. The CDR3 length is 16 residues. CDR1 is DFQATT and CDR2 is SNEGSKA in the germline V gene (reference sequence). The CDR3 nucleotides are TGCAGTGCTAGAGATACGGGACAGGGATCGTTAGAGACCCAGTACTTC. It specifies CSARDTGQGSLETQYF.

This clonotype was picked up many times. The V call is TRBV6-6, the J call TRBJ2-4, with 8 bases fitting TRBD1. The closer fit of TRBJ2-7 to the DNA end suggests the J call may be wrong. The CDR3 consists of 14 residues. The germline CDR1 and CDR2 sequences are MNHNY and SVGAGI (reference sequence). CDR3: CASSLLDRVGEQYF. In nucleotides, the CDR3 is TGTGCCAGCAGTCTACTGGACAGGGTGGGCGAGCAGTACTTC.

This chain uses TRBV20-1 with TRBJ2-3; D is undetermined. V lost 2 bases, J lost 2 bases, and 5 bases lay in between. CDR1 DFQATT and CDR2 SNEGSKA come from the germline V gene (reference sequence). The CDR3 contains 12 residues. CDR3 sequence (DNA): TGCAGTGCTAGACAGGACACAGATACGCAGTATTTT. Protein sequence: CSARQDTDTQYF.

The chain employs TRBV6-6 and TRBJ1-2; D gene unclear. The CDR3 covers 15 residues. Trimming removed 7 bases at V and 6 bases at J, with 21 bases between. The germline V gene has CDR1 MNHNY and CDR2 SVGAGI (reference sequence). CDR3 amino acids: CASTSNNLLVDGYTF. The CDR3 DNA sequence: TGTGCCAGCACCTCCAACAACCTCCTCGTTGATGGCTACACCTTC.

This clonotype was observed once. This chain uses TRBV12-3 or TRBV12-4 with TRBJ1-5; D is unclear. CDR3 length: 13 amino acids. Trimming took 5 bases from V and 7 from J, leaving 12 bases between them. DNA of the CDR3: TGTGCCAGCAGTGTAGGGCTGCGGCAGCCCCAGCATTTT. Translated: CASSVGLRQPQHF.

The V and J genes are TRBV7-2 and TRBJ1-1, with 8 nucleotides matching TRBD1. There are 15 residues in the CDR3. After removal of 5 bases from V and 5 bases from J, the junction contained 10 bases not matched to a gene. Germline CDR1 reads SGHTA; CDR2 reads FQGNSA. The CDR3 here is CASSPRQGLLTEAFF. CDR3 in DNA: TGTGCCAGCAGCCCGCGACAGGGGCTATTGACTGAAGCTTTCTTT.

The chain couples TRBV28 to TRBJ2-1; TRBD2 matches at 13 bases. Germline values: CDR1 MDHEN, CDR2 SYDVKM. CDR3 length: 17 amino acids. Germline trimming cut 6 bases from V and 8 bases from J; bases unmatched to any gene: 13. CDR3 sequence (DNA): TGTGCCAGCAGCCCTGGGGGAGGACTAGCGGGAGTCGATGAGCAGTTCTTC. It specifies CASSPGGGLAGVDEQFF.